The 15 T cell receptor beta chains below come from one sample, sequenced in a study of cytomegalovirus exposure and HLA in healthy donors. PCR employed 60 Vbeta and 13 Jbeta primers. The assay was immunoSEQ multiplex PCR, and TCRdb's table has in-frame clones only and misses some. The table lists approximately 50,000 clones, roughly 75% of them singletons. The sequenced material came from PBMCs. These receptors came from a man younger than 45 in good health and CMV-seropositive.

J is TRBJ2-7 and V is TRBV7-8; 12 nucleotides match TRBD1. CDR1 SGHVS and CDR2 FQNEAQ come from the germline V gene. This CDR3 spans 16 amino acids. Trimming cost V 4 bases and J 7 bases; bases outside gene matches: 11. The DNA of the CDR3 is TGTGCCAGCAGCTCCTCCGGGACAGGGGGCTGGTGGGAGCAGTACTTC. Encoded protein: CASSSSGTGGWWEQYF.

This clone was recorded a few times. V and J are TRBV5-1 and TRBJ2-7; D gene uncertain. The V end was cut by 4 bases, the J end by 0 bases, with 5 bases between. This CDR3 contains 12 residues. The germline V gene encodes CDR1 SGHRS and CDR2 YFSETQ. The DNA for the CDR3 is TGCGCCAGCAGCACCAGCTCCTACGAGCAGTACTTC. It specifies CASSTSSYEQYF.

The chain combines TRBV10-3 with TRBJ1-2; 8 bases line up with TRBD1. Germline V gene data show CDR1 as ENHRY and CDR2 as SYGVKD. Trimming cost V 0 bases and J 7 bases; bases outside gene matches: 4. This CDR3 region has 14 residues. This chain's CDR3 is CAISESDRGSGYTF. The CDR3 DNA follows: TGTGCCATCAGTGAGTCAGACAGGGGAAGTGGCTACACCTTC.

This clone was seen only once. V is TRBV19 and J is TRBJ1-1; D is perhaps TRBD1 (6 bases). The CDR3 is 15 amino acids. Germline loops: CDR1 LNHDA, CDR2 SQIVND (reference sequence). Between the trimmed V and J ends, which lost 6 bases and 1 base, there was a span of 15 bases. CDR3 sequence (DNA): TGTGCCAGTAGAGACAGGTCCGTGGGGAACACTGAAGCTTTCTTT. Translation: CASRDRSVGNTEAFF. Together with reference TRBV19 and TRBJ1-1, the CDR3 gives the full variable domain: DGGITQSPKYLFRKEGQNVTLSCEQNLNHDAMYWYRQDPGQGLRLIYYSQIVNDFQKGDIAEGYSVSREKKESFPLTVTSAQKNPTAFYLCASRDRSVGNTEAFFGQGTRLTVV.

V and J are TRBV29-1 and TRBJ2-6; 9 nucleotides match TRBD1. The length of the CDR3 is 16 residues. V shed 7 bases, J shed 0 bases, and the junction held 7 bases outside the gene matches. Germline V gene data show CDR1 as SQVTM and CDR2 as ANQGSEA. Written as DNA, the CDR3 is TGCAGCGCTGGGGGACAGGGTCACTCTGGGGCCAACGTCCTGACTTTC. The encoded protein is CSAGGQGHSGANVLTF.

CDR3 DNA: TGTGCCAGCAGCCTGGCAGGTGTTGAAGAGACCCAGTACTTC. Protein: CASSLAGVEETQYF. This rearrangement joins TRBV2 to TRBJ2-5; D remains ambiguous. The germline gives CDR1 SNHLY, CDR2 FYNNEI. CDR3 length equals 14 residues. The V and J ends lost 6 bases and 3 bases respectively, with 14 bases between them. Drawing the rest from reference TRBV2 and TRBJ2-5, the complete variable domain is EPEVTQTPSHQVTQMGQEVILRCVPISNHLYFYWYRQILGQKVEFLVSFYNNEISEKSEIFDDQFSVERPDGSNFTLKIRSTKLEDSAMYFCASSLAGVEETQYFGPGTRLLVL.

The chain employs TRBV14 and TRBJ2-7, with 7 positions matching TRBD1. The CDR3 length is 15 residues. Germline V gene data show CDR1 as SGHDN and CDR2 as FVKESK. The V segment lost 4 bases and the J segment 3 bases; nucleotides outside the gene matches: 9. The CDR3 DNA sequence: TGTGCCAGCAGCCTCCGGACAGGCCCAATCTACGAGCAGTACTTC. It translates to CASSLRTGPIYEQYF.

The CDR3 DNA reads as TGTGCCAGCAGCCCTACGACAGGGGCCCTCTACGAGCAGTACTTC. It codes for CASSPTTGALYEQYF. The chain is built from TRBV7-8 and TRBJ2-7; 8 nucleotides agree with TRBD1. The CDR3 has 15 amino acids. J lost 3 bases, V lost 5 bases, and 9 bases had no gene match. Germline CDR1 and CDR2: SGHVS and FQNEAQ. The full variable domain, with the rest looked up from reference TRBV7-8 and TRBJ2-7, is GAGVSQSPRYKVAKRGQDVALRCDPISGHVSLFWYQQALGQGPEFLTYFQNEAQLDKSGLPSDRFFAERPEGSVSTLKIQRTQQEDSAVYLCASSPTTGALYEQYFGPGTRLTVT.

The chain uses TRBV29-1 and TRBJ1-2, with 8 bases identical to TRBD1. Germline assignment: CDR1 SQVTM and CDR2 ANQGSEA. This CDR3 has 12 residues. Germline trimming cut 3 bases from V and 6 bases from J; bases unmatched to any gene: 3. The CDR3 loop is CSVDHRGNGYTF. CDR3 nucleotides: TGCAGCGTTGACCACAGGGGGAATGGCTACACCTTC.

This chain uses TRBV2 with TRBJ1-2; D not certain. Germline CDR1 and CDR2: SNHLY and FYNNEI. The CDR3 spans 11 residues. V gave up 7 bases and J gave up 3 bases, with 6 bases separating them. The DNA of the CDR3 is TGTGCCAGCATCGGGGACTATGGCTACACCTTC. Protein sequence: CASIGDYGYTF.

In nucleotides, the CDR3 is TGTGCCAGCAGTTCACAGGGGTTAGGAAACACCATATATTTT. Translation: CASSSQGLGNTIYF. V and J are TRBV6-5 and TRBJ1-3; 7 bases line up with TRBD1. CDR3 size: 14 residues. Germline V gene lookup returns CDR1 MNHEY and CDR2 SVGAGI. Trimming took 4 bases from V and 4 from J; bases not matched to a gene: 4.

The genes are TRBV19 and TRBJ1-5; D ambiguous. Per the germline V gene, CDR1 is LNHDA and CDR2 is SQIVND (reference sequence). The CDR3 is made up of 15 amino acids. The V end was cut by 6 bases, the J end by 3 bases, with 15 bases between. CDR3 in amino acids: CASSYGTGINQPQHF. In DNA, the CDR3 is TGTGCCAGTAGCTATGGTACGGGAATCAATCAGCCCCAGCATTTT.

The chain is built from TRBV28 and TRBJ1-2, with 7 bases aligning to TRBD1. CDR3 length: 15 amino acids. Germline V lookup: CDR1 MDHEN, CDR2 SYDVKM. The J segment lost 4 bases and the V segment lost 5 bases, leaving 10 bases of the junction unmatched. DNA for the CDR3: TGTGCCAGCAGTCCGGCGACAGGGAGCAGCTATGGCTACACCTTC. This gives the protein CASSPATGSSYGYTF.

The chain is built from TRBV9 and TRBJ1-2; possible D gene TRBD1, 5 bases. V lost 0 bases and J 3 bases, leaving 6 bases between the germline ends. Germline assignment: CDR1 SGDLS and CDR2 YYNGEE. The length of the CDR3 is 13 residues. CDR3 nucleotide sequence: TGTGCCAGCAGCGTAGGGGGCGACTATGGCTACACCTTC. Residues: CASSVGGDYGYTF.

CDR3 bases: TGTGCCAGCACCCAGACAGGGACCCCCATGAACGAGCAGTACTTC. Its translation is CASTQTGTPMNEQYF. The genes are TRBV21-1 and TRBJ2-7; TRBD1 reflects the table's D call only, with no check against the DNA. TRBV21-1 is a known pseudogene. The CDR3 contains 15 residues.